This T cell receptor (beta chain) was documented in a study of CD8+ T cells in alopecia areata. Study-level findings and limits: Persistence in scalp and blood during tofacitinib was observed for many expanded lesional clones. Especially in alopecia totalis/universalis, lesional scalp showed greater clonality than normal scalp did.

Treatment noted: oral pan-JAK inhibitor, 5-10 mg twice daily. In alopecia areata patients, both lesional scalp punch biopsies and peripheral blood were collected. Sorting of PBMCs yielded the CD4+ and CD8+ T cells. A note on this clone: Its target is not known.

Extraction and reverse transcription of RNA yielded cDNA as the sequencing template. The protocol was immunoSEQ multiplex PCR, while the TCRdb copy is restricted to in-frame clones and leaves out a portion. The repertoire holds approximately 220,000 clones, with 30% to 40% as singletons. V lost 3 bases and J 11 bases, leaving 13 bases between the germline ends. The CDR3 runs to 11 residues. The germline V gene has CDR1 DFQATT and CDR2 SNEGSKA (reference sequence). The receptor was derived from a human donor with alopecia areata. The sequencing used CD4+ T cells sorted from blood, collected around week 30, from a patient treated with tofacitinib. This chain uses TRBV20-1 with TRBJ1-1, with D perhaps TRBD1 (6 bases). DNA of the CDR3: TGCAGTGCTAGCTACAGGGCACGGGCTTTCTTT. Protein sequence: CSASYRARAFF.